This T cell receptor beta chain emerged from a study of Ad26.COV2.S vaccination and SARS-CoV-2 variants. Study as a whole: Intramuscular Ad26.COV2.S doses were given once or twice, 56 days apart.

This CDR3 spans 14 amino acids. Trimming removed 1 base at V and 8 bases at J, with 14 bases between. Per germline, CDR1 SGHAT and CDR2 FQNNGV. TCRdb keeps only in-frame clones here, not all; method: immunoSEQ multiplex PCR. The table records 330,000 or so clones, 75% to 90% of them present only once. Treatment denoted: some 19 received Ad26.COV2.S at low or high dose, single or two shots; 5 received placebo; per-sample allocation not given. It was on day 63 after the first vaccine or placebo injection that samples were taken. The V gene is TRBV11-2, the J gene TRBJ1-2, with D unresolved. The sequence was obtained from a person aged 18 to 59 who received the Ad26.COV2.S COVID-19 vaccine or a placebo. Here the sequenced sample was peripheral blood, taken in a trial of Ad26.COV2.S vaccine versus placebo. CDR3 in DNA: TGTGCCAGCAGCTTAGTGGGCAGTTCGAGCGGCTACACCTTC. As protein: CASSLVGSSSGYTF.